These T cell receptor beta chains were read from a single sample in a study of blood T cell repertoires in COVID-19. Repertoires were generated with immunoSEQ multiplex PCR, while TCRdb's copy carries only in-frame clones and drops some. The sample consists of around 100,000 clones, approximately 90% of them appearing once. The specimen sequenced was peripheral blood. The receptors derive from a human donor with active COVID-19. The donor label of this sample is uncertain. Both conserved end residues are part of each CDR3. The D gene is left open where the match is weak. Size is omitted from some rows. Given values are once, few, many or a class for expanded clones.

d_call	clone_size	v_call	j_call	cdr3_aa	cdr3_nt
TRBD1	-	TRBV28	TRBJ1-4	CASSKTGAVAGNEKLFF	TGTGCCAGCAGTAAGACAGGGGCAGTTGCGGGCAATGAAAAACTGTTTTTT
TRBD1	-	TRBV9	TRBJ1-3	CASSTSGQGSGNTIYF	TGTGCCAGCAGCACAAGTGGACAGGGTTCTGGAAACACCATATATTTT
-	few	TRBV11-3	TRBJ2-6	CASSAGVDGANVLTF	TGTGCCAGCAGCGCAGGGGTGGACGGGGCCAACGTCCTGACTTTC
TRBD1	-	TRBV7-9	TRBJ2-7	CASSLTGDSYEQYF	TGTGCCAGCAGCTTGACAGGGGACTCCTACGAGCAGTACTTC
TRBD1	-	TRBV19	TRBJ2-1	CASSRQGQGRNEQFF	TGTGCCAGTAGTAGGCAGGGACAGGGACGCAATGAGCAGTTCTTC
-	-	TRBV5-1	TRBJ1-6	CASSFRTGLEGSPLHF	TGCGCCAGCAGCTTCCGTACAGGGTTGGAAGGTTCACCCCTCCACTTT
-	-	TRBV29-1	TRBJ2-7	CSVQGGPYEQYF	TGCAGCGTTCAGGGGGGTCCCTACGAGCAGTACTTC
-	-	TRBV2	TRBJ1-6	CASLVPEIPPLHF	TGTGCCAGCTTAGTCCCTGAGATACCACCCCTCCACTTT
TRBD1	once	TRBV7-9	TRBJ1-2	CASSSGTAVHGYTF	TGTGCCAGCAGCTCCGGGACAGCGGTTCATGGCTACACCTTC
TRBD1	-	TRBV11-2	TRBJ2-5	CASRKIGQGASETQYF	TGTGCCAGCAGAAAAATTGGACAGGGGGCTTCGGAGACCCAGTACTTC
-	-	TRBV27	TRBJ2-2	CASSAFKRFNTGELFF	TGTGCCAGCAGTGCCTTTAAGCGGTTTAACACCGGGGAGCTGTTTTTT
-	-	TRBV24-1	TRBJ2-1	CATSGINQVGQFF	TGTGCCACCAGTGGGATCAATCAGGTAGGGCAGTTCTTC
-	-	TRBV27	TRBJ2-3	CASSVSDTDTQYF	TGTGCCAGCAGTGTGTCAGACACAGATACGCAGTATTTT
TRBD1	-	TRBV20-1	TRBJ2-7	CSASPGTGPYEQYF	TGCAGTGCTAGTCCCGGGACAGGGCCCTACGAGCAGTACTTC
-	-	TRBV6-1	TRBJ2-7	CASSESEGGHSYEQYF	TGTGCCAGCAGTGAATCCGAGGGGGGGCACTCCTACGAGCAGTACTTC
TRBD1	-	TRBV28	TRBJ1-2	CASSVSQGARYGYTF	TGTGCCAGCAGCGTATCGCAGGGGGCAAGATATGGCTACACCTTC
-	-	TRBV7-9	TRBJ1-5	CASSSSVSNQPQHF	TGTGCCAGCAGTTCCTCAGTGAGCAATCAGCCCCAGCATTTT
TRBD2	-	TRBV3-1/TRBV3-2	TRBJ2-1	CASSRPTGGGSNEQFF	TGTGCCAGCAGCCGACCCACGGGGGGGGGAAGCAATGAGCAGTTCTTC
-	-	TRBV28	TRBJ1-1	CASSLNPPLAFF	TGTGCCAGCAGTTTAAATCCCCCCTTGGCTTTCTTT
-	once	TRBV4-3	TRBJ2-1	CASSQDGGNEQFF	TGCGCCAGCAGCCAAGACGGAGGAAATGAGCAGTTCTTC
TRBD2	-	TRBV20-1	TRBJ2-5	CSASLAGAIQETQYF	TGCAGTGCTAGTCTAGCGGGGGCGATCCAAGAGACCCAGTACTTC
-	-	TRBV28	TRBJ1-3	CASSLGTFRSGNTIYF	TGTGCCAGCAGTTTAGGGACTTTCCGCTCTGGAAACACCATATATTTT
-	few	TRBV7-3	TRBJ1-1	CASSHTGSTEAFF	TGTGCCAGCAGCCATACAGGGAGCACTGAAGCTTTCTTT
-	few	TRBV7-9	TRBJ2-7	CASSSGGEQYF	TGTGCCAGCAGCTCAGGTGGGGAGCAGTACTTC
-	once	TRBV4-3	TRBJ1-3	CASSQSPPGNTIYF	TGCGCCAGCAGCCAATCGCCTCCGGGGAACACCATATATTTT